Included here is one T cell receptor (beta chain) sequence, with context. This sample is part of a study of blood T cell repertoires in COVID-19. Whole-study context: Nucleic acid was either cDNA or gDNA, and it came from T cells, B-cell-depleted T cells, or PBMCs.

V lost 6 bases to trimming and J lost 1 base; unmatched junction nucleotides: 5. In germline, CDR1 is SQVTM, CDR2 ANQGSEA. This CDR3 is built from 14 residues. Original processing notes: The assay estimated nucleated cells by amplifying reference gene primers. This table comes from immunoSEQ multiplex PCR, and its TCRdb copy is limited to in-frame clones, with some not included. V, J and clone size derive from that table, while D and trimming were established from the DNA sequence. The profile shows 50,000 to 65,000 clones, about 86% of them singletons. Material for sequencing was peripheral blood. This TCR came from a man in his sixties with acute or convalescent COVID-19. The V and J genes are TRBV29-1 and TRBJ2-1, with TRBD2 matching 8 bases. Here the CDR3 DNA reads TGCAGCGTCTTAAGCGGGAGTTCCTACAATGAGCAGTTCTTC. Its protein product is CSVLSGSSYNEQFF.